Sequencing of this TCR beta chain was carried out in a study of blood T cell repertoires in COVID-19. Turning to the study itself: The cDNA or gDNA used as material had been derived from T cells, B-cell-depleted T cells, or PBMCs.

Original data processing: Cell counts per sample came from amplifying reference gene primers. Assay: immunoSEQ multiplex PCR; the TCRdb copy retains only in-frame clones and omits some. V, J and clone size reflect that table, while D and trimming were determined from the DNA. The sample lists more than 300,000 clones, roughly 87% occurring once. The CDR3 is 15 amino acids. Germline V gene sequence: CDR1 MNHEY, CDR2 SVGEGT. The V end lost 5 bases, the J end lost 4 bases, and 15 bases lay between the germline ends. Individuals drawn from 20 to 25 US areas were about 18 to 89 years old. Donors in Cohort 3 who had recovered were those with two negative PCRs, healthcare professional clearance, or resolution of their symptoms.

The sample taken for sequencing was PBMCs or T cells enriched from blood (not recorded which). The chain joins TRBV6-2 or TRBV6-3 to TRBJ1-5; a weak D match, TRBD1 (5 bases). The TCR originated in a woman in her twenties or thirties who had recovered from COVID-19. CDR3 region: CASSPSGGGNQPQHF. The CDR3 DNA sequence: TGTGCCAGCAGTCCATCGGGGGGAGGGAATCAGCCCCAGCATTTT.